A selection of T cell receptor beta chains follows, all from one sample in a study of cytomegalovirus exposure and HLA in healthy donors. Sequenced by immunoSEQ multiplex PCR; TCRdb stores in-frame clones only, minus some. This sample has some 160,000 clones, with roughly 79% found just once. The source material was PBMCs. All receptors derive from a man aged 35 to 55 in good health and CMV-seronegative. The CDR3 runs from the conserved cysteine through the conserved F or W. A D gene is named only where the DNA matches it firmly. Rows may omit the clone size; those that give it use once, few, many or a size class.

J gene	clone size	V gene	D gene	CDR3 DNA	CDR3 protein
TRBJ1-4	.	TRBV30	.	TGTGCCGGGGGGGAAAAACTGTTTTTT	CAGGEKLFF
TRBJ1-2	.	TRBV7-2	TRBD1	TGTGCCAGCAGTCTCCGGCAGGGGGCGCCCGGCTACACCTTC	CASSLRQGAPGYTF
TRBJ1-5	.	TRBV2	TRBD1	TGTGCCAGCAGTGGACAGGGGAATCAGCCCCAGCATTTT	CASSGQGNQPQHF
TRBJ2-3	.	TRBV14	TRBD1	TGTGCCAGCAGCCAAGAAATTTGGACAGGGGGTACAGATACGCAGTATTTT	CASSQEIWTGGTDTQYF
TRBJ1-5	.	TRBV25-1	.	TGTGCCAGCAGTGACCCTATGTCCGGGCAGGAGGATCAGCCCCAGCATTTT	CASSDPMSGQEDQPQHF
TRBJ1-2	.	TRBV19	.	TGTGCCAGCGCCGTACAGGGCCGTGGCTACACCTTC	CASAVQGRGYTF
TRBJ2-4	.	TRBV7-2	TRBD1	TGTGCCAGCAGCCCCGACAGGGCCGGAAAAAACAGTCAGTACTTC	CASSPDRAGKNSQYF
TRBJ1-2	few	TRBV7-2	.	TGTGCCAGCAGCTTGGGGCGGAGTGGCTACACCTTC	CASSLGRSGYTF
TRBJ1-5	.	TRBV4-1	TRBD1	TGCGCCAGCAGCGGGGAGCAGGGGGTCGGCAATCAGCCCCAGCATTTT	CASSGEQGVGNQPQHF
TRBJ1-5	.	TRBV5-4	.	TGTGCCAGCAGCTTGGATAGGGGCCAGCCCCAGCATTTT	CASSLDRGQPQHF
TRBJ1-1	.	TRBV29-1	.	TGCAGCGTTAGGCAGGGGTACACTGAAGCTTTCTTT	CSVRQGYTEAFF
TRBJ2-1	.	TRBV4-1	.	TGCGCCAGCAGCCTCTCGTCGGTGGGGGCCCCTTACAATGAGCAGTTCTTC	CASSLSSVGAPYNEQFF
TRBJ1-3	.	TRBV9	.	TGTGCCAGCAGCCCCTACAGGGACGAAAACACCATATATTTT	CASSPYRDENTIYF
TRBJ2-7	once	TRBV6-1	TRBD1	TGTGCCAGCACTTCAGGGGGACAGGGTAATCACGAGCAGTACTTC	CASTSGGQGNHEQYF
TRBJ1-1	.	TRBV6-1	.	TGTGCCAGCAGTTATGTCGGGGACACTGAAGCTTTCTTT	CASSYVGDTEAFF
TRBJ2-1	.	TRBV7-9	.	TGTGCCAGCGGGGGGTACAATGAGCAGTTCTTC	CASGGYNEQFF
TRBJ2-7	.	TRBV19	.	TGTGCCAGTAGTCCTCCTTATAACATCTACGAGCAGTACTTC	CASSPPYNIYEQYF
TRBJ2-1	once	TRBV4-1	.	TGCGCCAGCAGCGGACGGAGGGCCTTAGGCAATGAGCAGTTCTTC	CASSGRRALGNEQFF
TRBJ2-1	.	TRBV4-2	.	TGTGCCAGCAGCCTCGGACTCCAATCCTACAATGAGCAGTTCTTC	CASSLGLQSYNEQFF
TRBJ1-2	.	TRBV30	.	TGTGCCTGGAGTTATACTTCGGATGGCTACACCTTC	CAWSYTSDGYTF
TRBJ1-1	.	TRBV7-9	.	TGTTCCAGCAGCCTTAATAGGAGGGCGAACACTGAAGCTTTCTTT	CSSSLNRRANTEAFF
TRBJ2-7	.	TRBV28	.	TGTGCCAGCAGTTTAAAGGGGCCTCCCTACGAGCAGTACTTC	CASSLKGPPYEQYF
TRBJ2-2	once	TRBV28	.	TGTGCCAGCAGGGACTCCGCTAGAGGGGAGCTGTTTTTT	CASRDSARGELFF
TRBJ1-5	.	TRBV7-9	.	TGTGCCAGCAGCTTGGACAGTTATAGCAATCAGCCCCAGCATTTT	CASSLDSYSNQPQHF
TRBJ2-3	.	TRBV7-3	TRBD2	TGTGCCAGCAGCTTAAACAGCGGGGGCACAGATACGCAGTATTTT	CASSLNSGGTDTQYF
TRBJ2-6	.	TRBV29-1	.	TGCAGCGCCGAAGGGGGGGATAAGGACTCTGGGGCCAACGTCCTGACTTTC	CSAEGGDKDSGANVLTF
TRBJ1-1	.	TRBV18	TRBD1	TGTGCCAGCTCACGGATCACAGGGGCGGCCACTGAAGCTTTCTTT	CASSRITGAATEAFF
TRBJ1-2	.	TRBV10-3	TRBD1	TGTGCCATCAGTGATGGGACAGAATTCGGCTATGGCTACACCTTC	CAISDGTEFGYGYTF
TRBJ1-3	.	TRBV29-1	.	TGCAGCGTTGAAAAGGCGGCTCGCGCAAACACCATATATTTT	CSVEKAARANTIYF
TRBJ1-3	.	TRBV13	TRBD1	TGTGCCAGCAGCTTCCTTGGGACAGGGATTACCAGCTCTGGAAACACCATATATTTT	CASSFLGTGITSSGNTIYF
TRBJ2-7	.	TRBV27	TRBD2	TGTGCCAGCAGTTCTTCCGGGACTAGCGGGACGTCCAACCACGAGCAGTACTTC	CASSSSGTSGTSNHEQYF
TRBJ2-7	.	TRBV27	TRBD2	TGTGCCAGCAGTCCCGGGACTAGCGGTTTGGCCGAGCAGTACTTC	CASSPGTSGLAEQYF
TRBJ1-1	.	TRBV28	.	TGTGCCAGCAGTTTAACATCCAAGGGGCGAGGAGCTTTCTTT	CASSLTSKGRGAFF
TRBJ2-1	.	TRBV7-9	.	TGTTCCAGCAGCTTCGTTAATGAGCAGTTCTTC	CSSSFVNEQFF
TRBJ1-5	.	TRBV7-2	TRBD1	TGTGCCAGCAGCCCAGGGACAGGGGTGGAACAGCCCCAGCATTTT	CASSPGTGVEQPQHF
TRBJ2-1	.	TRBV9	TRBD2	TGTGCCAGCAGCCCGACCGGGACTACAATAGGGGATGGTGAGCAGTTCTTC	CASSPTGTTIGDGEQFF
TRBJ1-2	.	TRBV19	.	TGTGCCAGTAGTATCTACCCGGGAGAAAGGGGCTACACCTTC	CASSIYPGERGYTF
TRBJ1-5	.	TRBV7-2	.	TGTGCCAGCAGGGGGCTTGGCAATCAGCCCCAGCATTTT	CASRGLGNQPQHF
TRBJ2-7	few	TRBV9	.	TGTGCCAGCAGCGTAGGGAGCGTTACCTACGAGCAGTACTTC	CASSVGSVTYEQYF
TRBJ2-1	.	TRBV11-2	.	TGTGCCAGCAGCTTAGTCGATGAGCAGTTCTTC	CASSLVDEQFF